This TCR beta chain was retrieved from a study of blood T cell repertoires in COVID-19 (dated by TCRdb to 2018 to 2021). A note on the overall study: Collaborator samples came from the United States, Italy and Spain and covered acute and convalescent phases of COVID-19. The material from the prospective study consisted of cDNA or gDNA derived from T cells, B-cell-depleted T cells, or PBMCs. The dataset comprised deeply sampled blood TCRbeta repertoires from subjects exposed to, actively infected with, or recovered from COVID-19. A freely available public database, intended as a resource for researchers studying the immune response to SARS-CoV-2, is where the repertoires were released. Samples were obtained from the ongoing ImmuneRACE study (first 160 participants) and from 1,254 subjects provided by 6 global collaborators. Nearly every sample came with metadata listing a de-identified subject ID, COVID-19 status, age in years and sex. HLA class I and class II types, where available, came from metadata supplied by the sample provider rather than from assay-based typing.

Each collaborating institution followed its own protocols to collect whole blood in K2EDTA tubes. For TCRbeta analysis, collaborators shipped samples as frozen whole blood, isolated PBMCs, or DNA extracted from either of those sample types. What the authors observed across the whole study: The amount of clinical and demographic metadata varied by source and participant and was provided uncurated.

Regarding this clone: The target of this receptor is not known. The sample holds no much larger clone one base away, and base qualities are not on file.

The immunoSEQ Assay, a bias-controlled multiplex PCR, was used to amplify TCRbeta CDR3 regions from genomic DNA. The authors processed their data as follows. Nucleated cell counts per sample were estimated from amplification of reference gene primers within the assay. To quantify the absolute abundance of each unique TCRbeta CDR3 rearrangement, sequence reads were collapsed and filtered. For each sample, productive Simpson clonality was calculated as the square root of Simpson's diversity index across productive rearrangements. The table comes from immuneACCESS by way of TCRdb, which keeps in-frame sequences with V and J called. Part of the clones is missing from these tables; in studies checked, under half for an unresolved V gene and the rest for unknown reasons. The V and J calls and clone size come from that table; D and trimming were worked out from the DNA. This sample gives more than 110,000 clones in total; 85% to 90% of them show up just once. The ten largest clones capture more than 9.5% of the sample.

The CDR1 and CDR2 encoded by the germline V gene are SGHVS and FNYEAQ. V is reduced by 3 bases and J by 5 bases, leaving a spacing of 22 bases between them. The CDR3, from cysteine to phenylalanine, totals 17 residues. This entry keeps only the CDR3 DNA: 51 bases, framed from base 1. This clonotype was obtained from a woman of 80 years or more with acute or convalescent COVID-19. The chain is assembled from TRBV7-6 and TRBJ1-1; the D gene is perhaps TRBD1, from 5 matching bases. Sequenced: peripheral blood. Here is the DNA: TGTGCCAGCAGCTTTAGGACCCTCGGGGGACGAAGGACTGAAGCTTTCTTT. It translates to CASSFRTLGGRRTEAFF. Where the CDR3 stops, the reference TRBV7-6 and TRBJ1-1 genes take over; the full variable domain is GAGVSQSPRYKVTKRGQDVALRCDPISGHVSLYWYRQALGQGPEFLTYFNYEAQQDKSGLPNDRFSAERPEGSISTLTIQRTEQRDSAMYRCASSFRTLGGRRTEAFFGQGTRLTVV.